This T cell receptor beta chain comes out of a study of T cell repertoires in cytomegalovirus infection. Notes on the study in general: HLA-C-restricted CMV-specific TCR beta clonotypes prevailed in the ex vivo response.

J was trimmed by 2 bases and V by 5 bases; bases with no gene match: 5. The CDR3 covers 14 residues. Germline V gene lookup returns CDR1 SGHNT and CDR2 YYREEE (reference sequence). MiXCR was run by TCRdb on the reads, yielding one entry per CDR3 protein. Here the sample spans about 200,000 distinct CDR3 sequences, more than 9% being singletons. This clonotype appeared many times. As yet, its antigen is unknown. The material sequenced was PBMCs. The clonotype originates from a human donor in good health (CMV status not recorded). Some clones in this sample may be carry-over from other donors' samples. The chain joins TRBV5-4 to TRBJ2-7; 9 positions agree with TRBD1. In DNA form, the CDR3 reads TGTGCCAGCAGTCGACAGGGGGGAACCTACGAGCAGTACTTC. It specifies CASSRQGGTYEQYF.